Sequencing of this T cell receptor (beta chain) was carried out in a study of Ad26.COV2.S vaccination and SARS-CoV-2 variants. Across the whole study: Ad26.COV2.S arm of COV1001 included the donor. Intramuscular Ad26.COV2.S doses were given once or twice, 56 days apart. Study-level points and caveats: It is possible that the TCR breadth and depth analyses underestimated the total T cell responses.

A word on this clone: Antigen specificity is unknown. This sample also contains other DNA sequences that code for the same CDR3.

TCRdb keeps only in-frame clones here, not all; method: immunoSEQ multiplex PCR. The repertoire holds some 640,000 clones, with about 90% as singletons. V was trimmed by 5 bases and J by 0 bases, leaving 8 bases between them. This CDR3 comprises 14 residues. The V gene's germline CDR1 is MNHEY and CDR2 SVGAGI. As for treatment: some 20 received Ad26.COV2.S at low or high dose, single or two shots; five or six received placebo; per-sample allocation not given. Samples were taken on day 63 after the first vaccine or placebo injection. Wuhan-strain SARS-CoV-2 spike was expressed by the Ad26 vector that made up the vaccine.

The sample was peripheral blood, taken in a trial of Ad26.COV2.S vaccine versus placebo. The clonotype comes from a person aged 18 to 59 who received the Ad26.COV2.S COVID-19 vaccine or a placebo. The chain employs TRBV6-5 and TRBJ1-5, with D unclear. The CDR3 coding sequence is TGTGCCAGCAGTCTGAGTAATAGCAATCAGCCCCAGCATTTT. Its protein product is CASSLSNSNQPQHF.